These 27 T cell receptor beta chains came from one sample sequenced in a study of T-cell reconstitution after alpha-beta-depleted transplantation in children. Unique molecular identifiers were used to barcode this TCRbeta library. TCRdb re-called the PCR reads with MiXCR, one entry per CDR3 protein. The repertoire has almost 250,000 distinct CDR3 sequences, about 26% of them found once; the top ten carry roughly 2.6%. The sequenced sample was PBMCs, obtained before TCRalphabeta/CD19-depleted stem cell transplant. The receptors here all came from a girl aged 2 to 10 with Fanconi anemia, due to receive a stem cell transplant.

This clonotype was observed a few times. The chain recombines TRBV7-3 with TRBJ2-1; the match to TRBD2 covers 8 bases. The germline CDR1 and CDR2 sequences are SGHTA and FQGTGA. CDR3 length equals 16 residues. With 3 bases clipped from V and 7 bases from J, the junction kept 11 bases outside the gene matches. As DNA, the CDR3 is TGTGCCAGCAGCTTGTATTCGGGGGGGCCTTGGAATGAGCAGTTCTTC. Its protein product is CASSLYSGGPWNEQFF.

This clonotype was counted between two and nine times. The chain uses TRBV7-3 and TRBJ2-3; D is perhaps TRBD1 (6 bases). Germline V lookup: CDR1 SGHTA, CDR2 FQGTGA. This CDR3 contains 15 residues. Trimming shortened V by 2 bases and J by 3 bases, and 12 bases separated the two germline ends. The CDR3 bases are TGTGCCAGCAGCTTAGATCACAGGGAGACAGATACGCAGTATTTT. This gives the protein CASSLDHRETDTQYF.

This clonotype was recorded many times. The chain couples TRBV7-9 to TRBJ2-3; D unresolved. V gave up 5 bases and J gave up 2 bases, with 11 bases separating them. Germline-derived CDR1 and CDR2 are SEHNR and FQNEAQ (reference sequence). This CDR3 spans 14 amino acids. CDR3 sequence reads: CASSPRGDTDTQYF. Here the CDR3 DNA reads TGTGCCAGCAGCCCAAGAGGAGACACAGATACGCAGTATTTT.

The chain couples TRBV7-3 to TRBJ2-1; 7 nucleotides align to TRBD1. The CDR3 totals 17 residues. J lost 5 bases, V lost 2 bases, and 12 bases had no gene match. Germline V gene sequence: CDR1 SGHTA, CDR2 FQGTGA. The CDR3 DNA follows: TGTGCCAGCAGCTTATGCCTCGAGGCAGGGGGAAACAATGAGCAGTTCTTC. Amino acid sequence: CASSLCLEAGGNNEQFF.

This clonotype was counted only a few times. The chain combines TRBV7-2 with TRBJ2-5, with TRBD1 as a possible D gene (6 bases). Looked up from germline, CDR1 is SGHTA and CDR2 is FQGNSA. The CDR3 spans 15 residues. The germline V and J ends were trimmed by 1 base and 4 bases, with 13 bases remaining between them. CDR3: CASSLGFRGSETQYF. CDR3 nucleotides: TGTGCCAGCAGCTTAGGGTTCAGGGGTTCAGAGACCCAGTACTTC.

This clonotype was counted many times. V is TRBV7-9 and J is TRBJ2-3; 7 nucleotides line up with TRBD2. This CDR3 has 16 residues. Germline V gene data show CDR1 as SEHNR and CDR2 as FQNEAQ (reference sequence). V was clipped by 5 bases and J by 0 bases; unmatched bases: 8. CDR3 nucleotides: TGTGCCAGCAGCGTCCCTAGCGGACCTAGCACAGATACGCAGTATTTT. Translation gives CASSVPSGPSTDTQYF.

This clonotype has ten or more counts. The genes are TRBV7-2 and TRBJ2-1; weak D call: TRBD1 (6 bases). Trimming cost V 2 bases and J 4 bases, with 15 bases left between them. The CDR3 runs 16 residues. The germline CDR1 and CDR2 sequences are SGHTA and FQGNSA. Written as DNA, the CDR3 is TGTGCCAGCAGCTTACGAACAGGGACGGTGTACAATGAGCAGTTCTTC. As protein: CASSLRTGTVYNEQFF.

This clonotype was counted ten times or more. V is TRBV7-3 and J is TRBJ2-1; D unresolved. The CDR3 contains 16 residues. V was shortened by 1 base and J by 0 bases, with 10 bases between the two germline ends. Germline-derived CDR1 and CDR2 are SGHTA and FQGTGA. CDR3 nucleotide sequence: TGTGCCAGCAGCTTAATCTTTGGTGGCTCCTACAATGAGCAGTTCTTC. It translates to CASSLIFGGSYNEQFF.

This clonotype was picked up a small number of times. This rearrangement joins TRBV28 to TRBJ2-1; TRBD2 matches at 7 bases. V was pared by 6 bases and J by 7 bases, with 15 bases of the junction left unmatched. CDR3 size: 16 residues. The V gene's germline CDR1 is MDHEN and CDR2 SYDVKM. The CDR3 DNA reads TGTGCCAGCAGCTGGGTAGGGGACTACCGCTATAATGAGCAGTTCTTC. Its translation is CASSWVGDYRYNEQFF. The full variable domain, rest sourced from reference TRBV28 and TRBJ2-1, is DVKVTQSSRYLVKRTGEKVFLECVQDMDHENMFWYRQDPGLGLRLIYFSYDVKMKEKGDIPEGYSVSREKKERFSLILESASTNQTSMYLCASSWVGDYRYNEQFFGPGTRLTVL.

The chain combines TRBV7-2 with TRBJ2-1; D is possibly TRBD2 (5 bases). CDR3 length equals 16 residues. Germline CDR1 and CDR2: SGHTA and FQGNSA. Trimming took 2 bases from V and 6 from J, leaving 17 bases between them. The CDR3 protein is CASSLRGWEMFNEQFF. CDR3 bases: TGTGCCAGCAGCTTACGAGGGTGGGAGATGTTCAATGAGCAGTTCTTC.

This clonotype was found many times. The chain recombines TRBV20-1 with TRBJ2-1; D possibly uses TRBD1 or TRBD2 (5 bases each). The germline CDR1 and CDR2 sequences are DFQATT and SNEGSKA (reference sequence). CDR3 length equals 15 residues. V dropped 4 bases and J dropped 0 bases, with 13 bases sitting between them. This CDR3 reads CSATGPPSSYNEQFF. The CDR3 DNA is TGCAGTGCTACGGGACCCCCGAGCTCCTACAATGAGCAGTTCTTC.

Regarding this clonotype: The CDR3 does not close with the conserved phenylalanine or tryptophan, likely indicating a read error. The DNA is left out, because the CDR3 cannot be placed on it with certainty; the CDR3 is given as TCRdb lists it. V usage is TRBV2 and J usage is TRBJ2-7; the D call TRBD2 from the table was never checked on the DNA. A total of 14 residues make up the CDR3, ends included. From germline, CDR1 is SNHLY and CDR2 FYNNEI. CDR3 amino acids: CASSEGERGPGPRI.

This clonotype was recorded many times. V gene TRBV29-1 combines with J gene TRBJ2-7; 7 bases fit TRBD2. Trimming cost V 4 bases and J 3 bases; bases outside gene matches: 12. The CDR3 sequence is 15 residues long. Looked up from germline, CDR1 is SQVTM and CDR2 is ANQGSEA. CDR3 in DNA: TGCAGCGTTGGATCTGCGGGACTACCGCACTACGAGCAGTACTTC. Translated: CSVGSAGLPHYEQYF.

The chain has TRBV2 and TRBJ2-3, with D possibly TRBD2 on 6 matching bases. Trimming pared 6 bases from V and 6 bases from J, leaving 19 bases between. CDR1 SNHLY and CDR2 FYNNEI come from the germline V gene. The length of the CDR3 is 15 residues. The CDR3 reads CASRPRLVGRDTQYF. The CDR3 nucleotides read TGTGCCAGCAGACCTCGACTAGTAGGTCGGGATACGCAGTATTTT.

The chain has TRBV20-1 and TRBJ2-3; TRBD2 matches at 8 bases. The CDR3 is made up of 14 amino acids. Per the germline V gene, CDR1 is DFQATT and CDR2 is SNEGSKA (reference sequence). Germline trimming cut 5 bases from V and 3 bases from J; bases unmatched to any gene: 7. The CDR3 reads CSAARVAGTDTQYF. DNA of the CDR3: TGCAGTGCTGCCCGGGTAGCGGGAACAGATACGCAGTATTTT.

This clonotype appeared a few times. The chain recombines TRBV29-1 with TRBJ1-2, with 9 bases lining up with TRBD1. The CDR3 is made up of 13 amino acids. Per germline, CDR1 SQVTM and CDR2 ANQGSEA. The ends lost 6 bases at V and 2 bases at J; junction bases unmatched: 4. The CDR3 sequence is CSVRDRDNYGYTF. The CDR3 DNA is TGCAGCGTCCGGGACAGGGACAACTATGGCTACACCTTC. Based on the CDR3 plus reference TRBV29-1 and TRBJ1-2, the full variable domain is SAVISQKPSRDICQRGTSLTIQCQVDSQVTMMFWYRQQPGQSLTLIATANQGSEATYESGFVIDKFPISRPNLTFSTLTVSNMSPEDSSIYLCSVRDRDNYGYTFGSGTRLTVV.

There are many counts of this clonotype. The rearrangement uses TRBV5-1 and TRBJ1-1; D gene uncertain. Trimming shortened V by 1 base and J by 3 bases, and 10 bases separated the two germline ends. Per the germline V gene, CDR1 is SGHRS and CDR2 is YFSETQ. The CDR3 extends over 14 amino acids. This CDR3 is CASSLIQAHTEAFF. CDR3 DNA: TGCGCCAGCAGCTTGATTCAGGCCCACACTGAAGCTTTCTTT.

This clonotype came up many times. The genes are TRBV28 and TRBJ2-7; TRBD2 agrees at 8 bases. Germline CDR1 is MDHEN and CDR2 is SYDVKM. The CDR3 runs 13 residues. V lost 8 bases and J lost 4; bases outside the gene matches: 7. The chain's CDR3 is CASVRGGMYEQYF. DNA for the CDR3: TGTGCCAGCGTACGGGGGGGCATGTACGAGCAGTACTTC.

The chain employs TRBV29-1 and TRBJ1-2, with 10 bases aligning to TRBD1. J lost 3 bases, V lost 2 bases, and 9 bases had no gene match. CDR3 length equals 16 residues. CDR1 SQVTM and CDR2 ANQGSEA come from the germline V gene. The CDR3 protein is CSVEKGQGIRYYGYTF. Here the CDR3 DNA reads TGCAGCGTTGAAAAGGGACAGGGGATTCGGTACTATGGCTACACCTTC.

This clonotype appeared a few times. The rearrangement links TRBV7-9 to TRBJ2-5; D is possibly TRBD2 (5 bases). Germline CDR1 SEHNR, CDR2 FQNEAQ (reference sequence). V was clipped by 6 bases and J by 4 bases, with 15 bases between them. The CDR3 is made up of 14 amino acids. The CDR3 loop is CASSVLRGVETQYF. Written as DNA, the CDR3 is TGTGCCAGCAGTGTTCTCCGGGGTGTAGAGACCCAGTACTTC.

The chain couples TRBV2 to TRBJ1-1, with 7 positions matching TRBD1. Trimming cost V 6 bases and J 7 bases; bases outside gene matches: 11. The CDR3 loop spans 14 amino acids. CDR1 is SNHLY, CDR2 FYNNEI, per germline. This CDR3 reads CASRYISTGLEAFF. DNA of the CDR3: TGTGCCAGCAGGTACATCTCGACAGGGCTTGAAGCTTTCTTT. The variable domain in full, completed from reference TRBV2 and TRBJ1-1, reads EPEVTQTPSHQVTQMGQEVILRCVPISNHLYFYWYRQILGQKVEFLVSFYNNEISEKSEIFDDQFSVERPDGSNFTLKIRSTKLEDSAMYFCASRYISTGLEAFFGQGTRLTVV.

This clonotype was observed a handful of times. V is TRBV7-6 and J is TRBJ1-6, with 7 bases identical to TRBD1. The CDR3 is made up of 15 amino acids. The V and J ends lost 1 base and 7 bases, in that order; junction bases with no gene match: 4. Per the germline V gene, CDR1 is SGHVS and CDR2 is FNYEAQ. CDR3 loop: CASSLEAGGNSPLHF. The CDR3 DNA follows: TGTGCCAGCAGCTTAGAAGCAGGGGGAAATTCACCCCTCCACTTT.

The V and J genes are TRBV18 and TRBJ2-3; 8 nucleotides agree with TRBD2. J lost 2 bases, V lost 2 bases, and 9 bases had no gene match. Germline V CDR1 and CDR2: KGHSH, LQKENI. The CDR3 totals 17 residues. Here the CDR3 reads CASSPIAAGAPTDTQYF. The DNA of the CDR3 is TGTGCCAGCTCACCAATTGCAGCGGGAGCCCCCACAGATACGCAGTATTTT.

The chain carries TRBV9 and TRBJ1-2; possible D gene TRBD1, 6 bases. This CDR3 is built from 13 residues. CDR1 SGDLS and CDR2 YYNGEE come from the germline V gene. The V end was cut by 0 bases, the J end by 5 bases, with 8 bases between. The CDR3 DNA reads TGTGCCAGCAGCGTAGACCAGGGGTATGGCTACACCTTC. Encoded protein: CASSVDQGYGYTF.

This clonotype was seen a handful of times. The chain uses TRBV4-2 and TRBJ1-1; D is undetermined. The CDR3 has 14 amino acids. Deletions cut 6 bases from V and 0 bases from J, with 11 bases between. CDR1 LGHNA and CDR2 YNFKEQ come from the germline V gene. In nucleotides, the CDR3 is TGTGCCAGCAGTCACCCGCGAGTGAACACTGAAGCTTTCTTT. Its protein is CASSHPRVNTEAFF.

The CDR3 spells CASSSLNWLDTQYF. DNA of the CDR3: TGTGCCAGCAGCTCATTGAATTGGTTAGATACGCAGTATTTT. The V and J genes are TRBV5-4 and TRBJ2-3; D is uncertain. The CDR3 runs to 14 residues. Germline CDR1 is SGHNT and CDR2 is YYREEE (reference sequence). V lost 3 bases, J lost 5 bases, and 13 bases lay in between. Filled out from reference TRBV5-4 and TRBJ2-3, the complete variable domain reads ETGVTQSPTHLIKTRGQQVTLRCSSQSGHNTVSWYQQALGQGPQFIFQYYREEENGRGNFPPRFSGLQFPNYSSELNVNALELDDSALYLCASSSLNWLDTQYFGPGTRLTVL.

The chain joins TRBV7-9 to TRBJ2-7; TRBD1 agrees at 7 bases. Germline lookup yields CDR1 SEHNR and CDR2 FQNEAQ (reference sequence). The CDR3 consists of 17 residues. V lost 5 bases and J lost 2; bases outside the gene matches: 15. Written as DNA, the CDR3 is TGTGCCAGCAGCCTGGGACAGCCTCCTTTTTTTCCCTACGAGCAGTACTTC. Translated, it gives CASSLGQPPFFPYEQYF. Together with reference TRBV7-9 and TRBJ2-7, the CDR3 gives the full variable domain: DTGVSQNPRHKITKRGQNVTFRCDPISEHNRLYWYRQTLGQGPEFLTYFQNEAQLEKSRLLSDRFSAERPKGSFSTLEIQRTEQGDSAMYLCASSLGQPPFFPYEQYFGPGTRLTVT.